This T cell receptor (beta chain) came from a study of T cell responses to AZD1222 COVID-19 vaccine. Study observations and caveats: Repertoires were sampled only after the peak T cell response. Clonal diversity may have been underestimated, and the donors were mostly white British, with more females than males. Spike as a whole was targeted by vaccine-associated CD4 TCRs, dominant at 160-218 and 743-854. Targets within unmutated variant regions were reportedly found for nearly half of spike-specific TCRs.

The CDR3 length is 17 residues. Per germline, CDR1 SGHRS and CDR2 YFSETQ. Trimming removed 0 bases at V and 0 bases at J, with 13 bases between. Produced via immunoSEQ multiplex PCR; TCRdb's table is partial and in-frame only. The table includes roughly 180,000 clones, 80% to 90% detected once. Remarks on this clone: Its antigen is unidentified.

Sample: peripheral blood, taken on day 0 of AZD1222 vaccination. V usage is TRBV5-1 and J usage is TRBJ1-5, with D hard to call. The receptor's source is an adult in good health. The CDR3 here is CASSLEAVTDSNQPQHF. The CDR3 coding sequence is TGCGCCAGCAGCTTGGAGGCAGTGACCGATAGCAATCAGCCCCAGCATTTT.